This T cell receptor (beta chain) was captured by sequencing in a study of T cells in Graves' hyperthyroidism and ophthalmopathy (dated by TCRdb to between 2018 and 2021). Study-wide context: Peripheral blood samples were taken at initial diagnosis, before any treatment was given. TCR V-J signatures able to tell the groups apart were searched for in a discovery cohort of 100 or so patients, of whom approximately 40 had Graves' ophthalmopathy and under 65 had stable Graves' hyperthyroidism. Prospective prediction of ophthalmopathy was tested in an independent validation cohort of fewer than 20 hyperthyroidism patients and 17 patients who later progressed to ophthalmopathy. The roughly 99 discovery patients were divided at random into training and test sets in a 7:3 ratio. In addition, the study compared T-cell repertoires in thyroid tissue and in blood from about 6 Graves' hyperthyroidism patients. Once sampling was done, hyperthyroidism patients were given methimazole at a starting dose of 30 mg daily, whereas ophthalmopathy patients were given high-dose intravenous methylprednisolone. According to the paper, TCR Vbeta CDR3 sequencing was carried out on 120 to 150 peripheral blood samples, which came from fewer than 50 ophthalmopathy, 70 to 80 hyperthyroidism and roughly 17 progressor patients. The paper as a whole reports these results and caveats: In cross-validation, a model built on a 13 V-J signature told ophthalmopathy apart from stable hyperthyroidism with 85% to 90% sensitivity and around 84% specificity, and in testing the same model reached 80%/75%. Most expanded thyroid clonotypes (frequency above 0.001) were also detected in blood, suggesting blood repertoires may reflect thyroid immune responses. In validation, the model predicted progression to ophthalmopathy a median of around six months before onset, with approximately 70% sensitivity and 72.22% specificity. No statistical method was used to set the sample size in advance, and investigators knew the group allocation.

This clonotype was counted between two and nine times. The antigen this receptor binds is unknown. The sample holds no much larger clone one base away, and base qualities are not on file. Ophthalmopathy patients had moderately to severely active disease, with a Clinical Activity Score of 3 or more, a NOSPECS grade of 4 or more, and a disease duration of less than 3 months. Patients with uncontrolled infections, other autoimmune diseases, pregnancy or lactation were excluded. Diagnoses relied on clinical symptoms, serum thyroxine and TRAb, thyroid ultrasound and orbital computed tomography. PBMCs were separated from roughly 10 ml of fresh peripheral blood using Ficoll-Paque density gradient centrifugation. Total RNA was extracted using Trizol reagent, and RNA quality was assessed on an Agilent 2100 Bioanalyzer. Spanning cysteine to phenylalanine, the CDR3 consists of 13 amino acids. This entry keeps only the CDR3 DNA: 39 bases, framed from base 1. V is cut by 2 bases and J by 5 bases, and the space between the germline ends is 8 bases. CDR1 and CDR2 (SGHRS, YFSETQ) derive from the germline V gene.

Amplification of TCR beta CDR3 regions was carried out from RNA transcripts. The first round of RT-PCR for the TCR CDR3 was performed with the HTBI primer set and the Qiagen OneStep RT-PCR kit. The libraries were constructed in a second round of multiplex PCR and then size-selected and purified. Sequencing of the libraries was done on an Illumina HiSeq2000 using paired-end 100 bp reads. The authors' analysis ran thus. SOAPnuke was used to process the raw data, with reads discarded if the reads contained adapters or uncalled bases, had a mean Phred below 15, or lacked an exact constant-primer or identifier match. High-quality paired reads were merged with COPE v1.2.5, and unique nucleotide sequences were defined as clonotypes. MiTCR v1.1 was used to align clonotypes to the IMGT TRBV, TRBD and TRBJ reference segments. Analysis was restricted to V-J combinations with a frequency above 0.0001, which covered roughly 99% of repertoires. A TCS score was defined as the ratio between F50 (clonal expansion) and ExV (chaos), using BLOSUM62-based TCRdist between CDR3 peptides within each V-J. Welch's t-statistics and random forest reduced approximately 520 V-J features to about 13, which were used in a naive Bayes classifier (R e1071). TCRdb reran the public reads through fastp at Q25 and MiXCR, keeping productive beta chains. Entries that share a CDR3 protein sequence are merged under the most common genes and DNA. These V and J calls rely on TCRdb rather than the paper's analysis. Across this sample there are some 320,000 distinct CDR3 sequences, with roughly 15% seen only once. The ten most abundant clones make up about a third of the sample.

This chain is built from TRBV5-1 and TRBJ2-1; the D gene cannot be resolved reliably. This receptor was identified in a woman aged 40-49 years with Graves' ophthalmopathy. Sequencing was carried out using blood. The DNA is TGCGCCAGCAGCTTAGGTATGGACAATGAGCAGTTCTTC. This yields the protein CASSLGMDNEQFF.